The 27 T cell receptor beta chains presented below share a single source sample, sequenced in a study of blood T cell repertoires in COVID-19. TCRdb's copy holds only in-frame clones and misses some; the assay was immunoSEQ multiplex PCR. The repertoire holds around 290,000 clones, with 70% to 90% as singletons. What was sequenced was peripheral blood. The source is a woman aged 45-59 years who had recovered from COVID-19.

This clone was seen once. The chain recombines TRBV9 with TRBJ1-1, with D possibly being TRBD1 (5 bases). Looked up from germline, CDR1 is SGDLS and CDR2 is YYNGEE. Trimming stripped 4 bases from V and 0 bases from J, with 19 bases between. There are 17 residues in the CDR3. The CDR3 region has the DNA TGTGCCAGCAGCCCCCCACCGGGGGGAAAGGTGAACACTGAAGCTTTCTTT. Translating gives CASSPPPGGKVNTEAFF.

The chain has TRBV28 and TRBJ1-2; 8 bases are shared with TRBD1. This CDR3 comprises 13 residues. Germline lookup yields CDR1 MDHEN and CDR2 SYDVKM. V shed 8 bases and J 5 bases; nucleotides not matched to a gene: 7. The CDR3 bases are TGTGCCAGCCTTTCGGACAGGGCGTATGGCTACACCTTC. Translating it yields CASLSDRAYGYTF.

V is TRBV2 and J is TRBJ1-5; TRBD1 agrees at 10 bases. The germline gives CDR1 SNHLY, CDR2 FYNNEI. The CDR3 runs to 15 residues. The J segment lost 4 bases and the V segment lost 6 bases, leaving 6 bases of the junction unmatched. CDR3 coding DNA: TGTGCCAGCAGGTCCCAGGGACAGGGGAATCAGCCCCAGCATTTT. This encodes CASRSQGQGNQPQHF. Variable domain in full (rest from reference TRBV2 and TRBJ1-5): EPEVTQTPSHQVTQMGQEVILRCVPISNHLYFYWYRQILGQKVEFLVSFYNNEISEKSEIFDDQFSVERPDGSNFTLKIRSTKLEDSAMYFCASRSQGQGNQPQHFGDGTRLSIL.

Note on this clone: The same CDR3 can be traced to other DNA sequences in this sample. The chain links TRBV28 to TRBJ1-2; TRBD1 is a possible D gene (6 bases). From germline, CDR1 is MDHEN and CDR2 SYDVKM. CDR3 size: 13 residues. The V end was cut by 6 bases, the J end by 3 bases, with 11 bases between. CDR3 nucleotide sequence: TGTGCCAGCAGCCTCGGACAGTACTATGGCTACACCTTC. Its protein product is CASSLGQYYGYTF.

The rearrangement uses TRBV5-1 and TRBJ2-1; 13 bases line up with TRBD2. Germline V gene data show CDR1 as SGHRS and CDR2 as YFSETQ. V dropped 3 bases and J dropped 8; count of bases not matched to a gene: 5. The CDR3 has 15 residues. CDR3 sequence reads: CASSSTSGRGYEQFF. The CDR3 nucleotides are TGCGCCAGCAGCTCTACTAGCGGGAGGGGGTATGAGCAGTTCTTC.

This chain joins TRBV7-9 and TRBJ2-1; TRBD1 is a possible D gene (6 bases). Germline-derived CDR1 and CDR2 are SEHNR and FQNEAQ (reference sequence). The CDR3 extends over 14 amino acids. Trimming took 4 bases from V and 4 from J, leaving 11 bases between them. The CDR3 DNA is TGTGCCAGCAGCTCACCACAGGGTTACAATGAGCAGTTCTTC. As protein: CASSSPQGYNEQFF. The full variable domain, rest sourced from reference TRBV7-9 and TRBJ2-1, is DTGVSQNPRHKITKRGQNVTFRCDPISEHNRLYWYRQTLGQGPEFLTYFQNEAQLEKSRLLSDRFSAERPKGSFSTLEIQRTEQGDSAMYLCASSSPQGYNEQFFGPGTRLTVL.

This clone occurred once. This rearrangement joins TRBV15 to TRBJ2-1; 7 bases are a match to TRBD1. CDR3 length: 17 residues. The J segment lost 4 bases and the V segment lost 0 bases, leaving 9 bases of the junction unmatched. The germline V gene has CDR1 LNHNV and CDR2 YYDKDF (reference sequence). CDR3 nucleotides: TGTGCCACCAGCAGAGATCAGGGACAGCTGACTTACAATGAGCAGTTCTTC. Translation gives CATSRDQGQLTYNEQFF.

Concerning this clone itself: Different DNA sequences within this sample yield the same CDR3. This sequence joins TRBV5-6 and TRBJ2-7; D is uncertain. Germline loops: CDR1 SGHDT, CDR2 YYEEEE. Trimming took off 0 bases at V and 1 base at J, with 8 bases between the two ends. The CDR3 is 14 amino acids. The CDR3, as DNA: TGTGCCAGCAGCTTGGATCAGGCGTCCTACGAGCAGTACTTC. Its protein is CASSLDQASYEQYF.

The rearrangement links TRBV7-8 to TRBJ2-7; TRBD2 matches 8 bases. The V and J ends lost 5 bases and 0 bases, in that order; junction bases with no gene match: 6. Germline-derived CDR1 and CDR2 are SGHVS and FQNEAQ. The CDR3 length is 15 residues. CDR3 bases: TGTGCCAGCAGCCAGACCGGGGGGGTCTCCTACGAGCAGTACTTC. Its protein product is CASSQTGGVSYEQYF.

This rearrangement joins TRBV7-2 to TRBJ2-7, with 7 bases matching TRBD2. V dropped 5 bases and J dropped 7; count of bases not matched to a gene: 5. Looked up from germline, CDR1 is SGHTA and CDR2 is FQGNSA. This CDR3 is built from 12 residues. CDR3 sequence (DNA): TGTGCCAGCAGCCATTGGGGACTAGAGCAGTACTTC. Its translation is CASSHWGLEQYF. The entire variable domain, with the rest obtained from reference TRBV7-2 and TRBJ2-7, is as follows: GAGVSQSPSNKVTEKGKDVELRCDPISGHTALYWYRQSLGQGLEFLIYFQGNSAPDKSGLPSDRFSAERTGGSVSTLTIQRTQQEDSAVYLCASSHWGLEQYFGPGTRLTVT.

The CDR3 nucleotides are TGTGCCACCAGTGACCCCGGGACAGGGGCGAAAAAACTGTTTTTT. Translated, it gives CATSDPGTGAKKLFF. The genes are TRBV24-1 and TRBJ1-4, with 10 bases that match TRBD1. CDR1 and CDR2 from the germline V gene are KGHDR and SFDVKD. Trimming cost V 4 bases and J 9 bases; bases outside gene matches: 7. This CDR3 comprises 15 residues.

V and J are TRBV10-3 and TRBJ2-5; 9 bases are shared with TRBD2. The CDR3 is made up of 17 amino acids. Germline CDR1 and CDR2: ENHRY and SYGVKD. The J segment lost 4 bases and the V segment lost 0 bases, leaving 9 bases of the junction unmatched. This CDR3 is CAISESRVAGGRETQYF. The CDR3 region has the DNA TGTGCCATCAGTGAGTCGAGGGTGGCGGGGGGGAGAGAGACCCAGTACTTC.

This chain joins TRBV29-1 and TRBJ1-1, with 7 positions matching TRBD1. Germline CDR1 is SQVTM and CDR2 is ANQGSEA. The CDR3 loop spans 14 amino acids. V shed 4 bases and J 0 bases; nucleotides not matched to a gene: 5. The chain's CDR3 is CSVGLGGVNTEAFF. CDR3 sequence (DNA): TGCAGCGTTGGACTAGGGGGCGTGAACACTGAAGCTTTCTTT.

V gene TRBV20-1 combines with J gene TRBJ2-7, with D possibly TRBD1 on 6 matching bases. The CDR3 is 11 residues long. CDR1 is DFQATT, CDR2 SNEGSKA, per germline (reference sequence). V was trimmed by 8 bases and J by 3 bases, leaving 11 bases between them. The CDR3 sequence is CSSDRIYEQYF. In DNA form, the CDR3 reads TGCAGTTCCGACAGGATCTACGAGCAGTACTTC.

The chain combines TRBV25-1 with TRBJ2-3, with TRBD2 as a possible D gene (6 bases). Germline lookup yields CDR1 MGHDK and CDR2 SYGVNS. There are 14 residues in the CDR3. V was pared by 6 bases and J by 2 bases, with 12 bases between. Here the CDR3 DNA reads TGTGCCAGCAGGGAGGGCAGGACCACAGATACGCAGTATTTT. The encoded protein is CASREGRTTDTQYF.

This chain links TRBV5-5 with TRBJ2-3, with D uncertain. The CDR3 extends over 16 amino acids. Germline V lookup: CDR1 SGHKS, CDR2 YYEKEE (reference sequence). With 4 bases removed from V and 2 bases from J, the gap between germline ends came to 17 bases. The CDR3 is CASSPRASLHTDTQYF. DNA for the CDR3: TGTGCCAGCAGCCCCCGTGCATCCTTACACACAGATACGCAGTATTTT.

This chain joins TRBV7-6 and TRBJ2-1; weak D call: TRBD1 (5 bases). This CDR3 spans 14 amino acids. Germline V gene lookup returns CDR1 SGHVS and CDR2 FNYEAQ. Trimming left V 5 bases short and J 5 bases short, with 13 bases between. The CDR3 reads CASSLPWGDNEQFF. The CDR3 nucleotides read TGTGCCAGCAGCCTACCTTGGGGCGACAATGAGCAGTTCTTC.

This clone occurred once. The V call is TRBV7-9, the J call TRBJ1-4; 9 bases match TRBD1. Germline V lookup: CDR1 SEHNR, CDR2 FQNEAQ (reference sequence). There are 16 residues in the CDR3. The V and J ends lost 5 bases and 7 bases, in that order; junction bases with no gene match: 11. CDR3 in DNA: TGTGCCAGCAGCATCGCTACAGGGGGCGCAGGTGAAAAACTGTTTTTT. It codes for CASSIATGGAGEKLFF.

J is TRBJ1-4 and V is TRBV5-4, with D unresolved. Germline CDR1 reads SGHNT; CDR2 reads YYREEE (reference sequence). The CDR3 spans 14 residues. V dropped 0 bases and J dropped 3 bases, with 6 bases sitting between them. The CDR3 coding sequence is TGTGCCAGCAGCTTGGACGGAGCTAATGAAAAACTGTTTTTT. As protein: CASSLDGANEKLFF.

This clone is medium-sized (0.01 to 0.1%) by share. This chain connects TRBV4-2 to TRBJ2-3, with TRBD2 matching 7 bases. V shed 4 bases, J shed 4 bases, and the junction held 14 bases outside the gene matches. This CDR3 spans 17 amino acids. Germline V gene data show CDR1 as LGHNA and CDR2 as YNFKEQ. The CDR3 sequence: CASSPRGLGGGADTQYF. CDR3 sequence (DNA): TGTGCCAGCAGCCCTCGCGGACTAGGTGGTGGAGCAGATACGCAGTATTTT.

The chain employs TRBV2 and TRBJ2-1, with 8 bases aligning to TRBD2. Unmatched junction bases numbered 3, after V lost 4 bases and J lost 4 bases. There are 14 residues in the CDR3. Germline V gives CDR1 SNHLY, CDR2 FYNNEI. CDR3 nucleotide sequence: TGTGCCAGCAGTGTTACTAGCGGTTACAATGAGCAGTTCTTC. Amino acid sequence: CASSVTSGYNEQFF.

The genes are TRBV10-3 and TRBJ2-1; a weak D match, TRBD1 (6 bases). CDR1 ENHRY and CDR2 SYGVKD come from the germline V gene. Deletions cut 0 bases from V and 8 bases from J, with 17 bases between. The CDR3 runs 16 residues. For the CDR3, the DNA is TGTGCCATCAGTGAGTCTTCGCGAGGGGGAATCGATGAGCAGTTCTTC. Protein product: CAISESSRGGIDEQFF.

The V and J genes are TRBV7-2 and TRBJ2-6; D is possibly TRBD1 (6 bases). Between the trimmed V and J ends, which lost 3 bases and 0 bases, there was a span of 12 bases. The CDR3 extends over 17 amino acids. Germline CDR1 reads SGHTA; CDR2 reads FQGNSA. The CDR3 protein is CASSLGARHSGANVLTF. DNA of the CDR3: TGTGCCAGCAGCTTGGGGGCTCGGCACTCTGGGGCCAACGTCCTGACTTTC.

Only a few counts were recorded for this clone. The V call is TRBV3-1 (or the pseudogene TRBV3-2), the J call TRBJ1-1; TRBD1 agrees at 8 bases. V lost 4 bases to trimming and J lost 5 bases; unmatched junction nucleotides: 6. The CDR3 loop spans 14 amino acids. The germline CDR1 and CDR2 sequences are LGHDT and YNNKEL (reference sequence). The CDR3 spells CASSPQGAGTEAFF. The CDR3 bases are TGTGCCAGCAGCCCTCAGGGGGCTGGGACTGAAGCTTTCTTT.

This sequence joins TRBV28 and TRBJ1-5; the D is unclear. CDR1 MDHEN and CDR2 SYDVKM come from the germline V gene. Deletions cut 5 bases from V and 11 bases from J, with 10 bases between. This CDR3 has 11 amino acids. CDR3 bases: TGTGCCAGCAGTGTCCTCGGGGCCCAGCATTTT. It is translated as CASSVLGAQHF.

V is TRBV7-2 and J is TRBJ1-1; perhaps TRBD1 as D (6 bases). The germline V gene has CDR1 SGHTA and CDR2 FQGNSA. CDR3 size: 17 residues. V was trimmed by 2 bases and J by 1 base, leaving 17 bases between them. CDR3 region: CASSLRAITGKNTEAFF. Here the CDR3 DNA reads TGTGCCAGCAGCTTAAGAGCGATAACAGGGAAGAACACTGAAGCTTTCTTT.

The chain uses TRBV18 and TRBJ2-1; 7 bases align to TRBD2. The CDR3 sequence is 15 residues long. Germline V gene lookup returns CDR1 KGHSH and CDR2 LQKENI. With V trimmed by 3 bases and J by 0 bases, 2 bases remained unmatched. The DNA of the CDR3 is TGTGCCAGCTCACCGACGGGAGGCTCCTACAATGAGCAGTTCTTC. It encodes CASSPTGGSYNEQFF.